The 16 T cell receptor beta chains below were found in one sample sequenced in a study of cytomegalovirus exposure and HLA in healthy donors. PCR amplification relied on 60 Vbeta primers (plus 13 Jbeta primers). The data were produced by immunoSEQ multiplex PCR, yet TCRdb's version contains in-frame clones alone and is incomplete. The sample includes 150,000 to 200,000 clones, 60% to 80% of them seen just once. The specimen sequenced was PBMCs. Receptor source: a woman between 50 and 59 years old in good health and CMV-seropositive.

The chain carries TRBV5-5 and TRBJ1-5; D is possibly TRBD1 (5 bases). The CDR3 has 15 amino acids. Germline V gene lookup returns CDR1 SGHKS and CDR2 YYEKEE (reference sequence). Trimming pared 0 bases from V and 0 bases from J, leaving 7 bases between. CDR3 DNA: TGTGCCAGCAGCTTGGTAGGGGATAGCAATCAGCCCCAGCATTTT. This gives the protein CASSLVGDSNQPQHF.

The chain couples TRBV15 to TRBJ1-2; D ambiguous. The germline V gene encodes CDR1 LNHNV and CDR2 YYDKDF (reference sequence). Trimming removed 2 bases at V and 5 bases at J, with 9 bases between. CDR3 size: 13 residues. The CDR3 sequence: CATSRTGWYGYTF. The CDR3 nucleotides are TGTGCCACCAGCAGAACGGGTTGGTATGGCTACACCTTC.

This chain joins TRBV5-6 and TRBJ1-4; the D is unclear. Trimming removed 4 bases at V and 8 bases at J, with 18 bases between. Germline lookup yields CDR1 SGHDT and CDR2 YYEEEE. The CDR3 has 15 amino acids. CDR3 nucleotides: TGTGCCAGCAGCCGAACCGGCACCGAGAGGGAAAAACTGTTTTTT. This sequence encodes CASSRTGTEREKLFF.

This sequence joins TRBV10-3 and TRBJ2-3, with TRBD1 matching 11 bases. This CDR3 contains 13 residues. V shed 6 bases, J shed 6 bases, and the junction held 2 bases outside the gene matches. Germline lookup yields CDR1 ENHRY and CDR2 SYGVKD. CDR3 nucleotide sequence: TGTGCCATCAGAGGACAGGGGGCCGATACGCAGTATTTT. It codes for CAIRGQGADTQYF.

J is TRBJ2-7 and V is TRBV12-5, with D possibly matching TRBD1 (6 bases). The CDR3 contains 16 residues. Germline-derived CDR1 and CDR2 are LGHNT and FRNRAP. The ends were cut back, 4 bases at V and 2 bases at J, with 18 bases in the middle. CDR3 sequence: CASGSWLIGQPYEQYF. The CDR3 bases are TGTGCTAGTGGTTCGTGGTTAATTGGACAGCCCTACGAGCAGTACTTC.

This clone is a singleton in its sample. The chain carries TRBV27 and TRBJ1-5, with 9 bases that match TRBD1. This CDR3 has 16 amino acids. Germline lookup yields CDR1 MNHEY and CDR2 SMNVEV (reference sequence). J gave up 3 bases and V 4 bases, and 7 bases lay outside the gene matches. This CDR3 reads CASSSRGQGDNQPQHF. For the CDR3, the DNA is TGTGCCAGCAGTTCACGGGGACAGGGAGACAATCAGCCCCAGCATTTT.

The gene calls are TRBV7-6 and TRBJ2-5; 8 bases are a match to TRBD1. This CDR3 has 14 amino acids. CDR1 SGHVS and CDR2 FNYEAQ come from the germline V gene. The ends lost 5 bases at V and 5 bases at J; junction bases unmatched: 7. In DNA form, the CDR3 reads TGTGCCAGCAGCACTATTACAGGGGGGGAGACCCAGTACTTC. It yields the protein CASSTITGGETQYF.

This clone was recorded only once. The chain carries TRBV10-3 and TRBJ1-1; D is unclear. Between the trimmed V and J ends, which lost 10 bases and 0 bases, there was a span of 12 bases. Germline V gene sequence: CDR1 ENHRY, CDR2 SYGVKD. The CDR3 length is 13 residues. The CDR3 spells CATSNNMNTEAFF. CDR3 sequence (DNA): TGTGCCACCTCAAATAACATGAACACTGAAGCTTTCTTT.

This clone was recorded once. This chain links TRBV19 with TRBJ2-5; 7 bases are a match to TRBD2. The CDR3 length is 14 residues. CDR1 and CDR2 (germline): LNHDA, SQIVND (reference sequence). The V segment lost 5 bases and the J segment 3 bases; nucleotides outside the gene matches: 6. As DNA, the CDR3 is TGTGCCAGTAGTCCCTCTAGCGGTGAAGAGACCCAGTACTTC. Its translation is CASSPSSGEETQYF.

This clone was counted only a few times. V and J are TRBV11-2 and TRBJ1-6; D possibly corresponds to TRBD1 (5 bases). The V and J ends lost 0 bases and 5 bases respectively, with 8 bases between them. The CDR3 sequence is 15 residues long. Germline CDR1 is SGHAT and CDR2 is FQNNGV. The CDR3 nucleotides read TGTGCCAGCAGCTTAGAACCAGGGCATAATTCACCCCTCCACTTT. This gives the protein CASSLEPGHNSPLHF. Full variable domain (rest looked up from reference TRBV11-2 and TRBJ1-6): EAGVAQSPRYKIIEKRQSVAFWCNPISGHATLYWYQQILGQGPKLLIQFQNNGVVDDSQLPKDRFSAERLKGVDSTLKIQPAKLEDSAVYLCASSLEPGHNSPLHFGNGTRLTVT.

Note on this clone: Relative to the germline gene, one junction end is altered; a read error may explain this. The chain couples TRBV7-7 to TRBJ2-3, with TRBD2 matching over 7 bases. Per germline, CDR1 SSHAT and CDR2 FNYEAQ (reference sequence). The CDR3 totals 13 residues. CDR3 bases: TGTGCTAGCAGCCGGGACTACACAGATACGCAGTATTTT. This codes for CASSRDYTDTQYF.

The genes are TRBV19 and TRBJ2-7; 9 bases fit TRBD1. Germline values: CDR1 LNHDA, CDR2 SQIVND (reference sequence). Unmatched junction bases numbered 8, after V lost 3 bases and J lost 2 bases. This CDR3 region has 16 residues. Written as DNA, the CDR3 is TGTGCCAGTAGTATGACAGGGGGAGTAAGGCCCTACGAGCAGTACTTC. Encoded protein: CASSMTGGVRPYEQYF. The entire variable domain, with the rest obtained from reference TRBV19 and TRBJ2-7, is as follows: DGGITQSPKYLFRKEGQNVTLSCEQNLNHDAMYWYRQDPGQGLRLIYYSQIVNDFQKGDIAEGYSVSREKKESFPLTVTSAQKNPTAFYLCASSMTGGVRPYEQYFGPGTRLTVT.

V is TRBV5-4 and J is TRBJ1-6; 10 bases map to TRBD1. The germline CDR1 and CDR2 sequences are SGHNT and YYREEE (reference sequence). V lost 5 bases and J lost 7; bases outside the gene matches: 9. There are 16 residues in the CDR3. CDR3 DNA sequence: TGTGCCAGCAGTACCGGGACAGGGGCGCAGAATTCACCCCTCCACTTT. Protein product: CASSTGTGAQNSPLHF.

V and J are TRBV5-4 and TRBJ2-1; 11 bases map to TRBD2. Trimming cost V 2 bases and J 10 bases; bases outside gene matches: 11. The CDR3 contains 16 residues. Germline V gene data show CDR1 as SGHNT and CDR2 as YYREEE (reference sequence). The chain's CDR3 is CASSFSGGAPPQEQFF. CDR3 DNA sequence: TGTGCCAGCAGCTTTAGCGGGGGGGCTCCCCCTCAAGAGCAGTTCTTC.

The rearrangement joins TRBV6-5 to TRBJ1-1, with 8 bases fitting TRBD1. The CDR3 has 15 residues. Germline V lookup: CDR1 MNHEY, CDR2 SVGAGI. With 6 bases clipped from V and 7 bases from J, the junction kept 13 bases outside the gene matches. The CDR3 sequence: CASSRDRSRRNEAFF. The DNA of the CDR3 is TGTGCCAGCAGCCGGGACAGGTCCCGGAGGAATGAAGCTTTCTTT.

The chain combines TRBV18 with TRBJ2-5; TRBD1 is a possible D gene (5 bases). From germline, CDR1 is KGHSH and CDR2 LQKENI. The V end was cut by 3 bases, the J end by 5 bases, with 7 bases between. This CDR3 has 12 amino acids. The CDR3 protein is CASSPAGETQYF. CDR3 coding DNA: TGTGCCAGCTCACCTGCAGGGGAGACCCAGTACTTC.